These 30 T cell receptor beta chains came from one sample sequenced in a study of shared clonotypes between healthy human individuals (TCRdb year 2020). Library construction relied on the immunoSEQ multiplex PCR assay. TCRdb carries this immuneACCESS record with in-frame sequences only. Its versions omit some clonotypes, under half of them owing to an unresolved V gene in the studies checked, with the rest unexplained. The sample table holds some 1 million clones, of which 65% to 80% were seen once. The ten most abundant clones make up less than 1.5% of the sample. The sequenced sample was memory CD4+ T cells sorted from blood. Explained via the paper, the cell subset or site label denotes: CD45RA-negative fraction. Every receptor here comes from a man aged 18 to 30 in good health.

The rearrangement links TRBV29-1 to TRBJ1-1; TRBD1 matches at 7 bases. The V gene's germline CDR1 is SQVTM and CDR2 ANQGSEA. With 4 bases clipped from V and 7 bases from J, the junction kept 15 bases outside the gene matches. The CDR3 is made up of 15 amino acids. As DNA, the CDR3 is TGCAGCGTTGGGGACAGTGGAGTAAAAAGAGGTGAAGCTTTCTTT. Protein product: CSVGDSGVKRGEAFF.

This rearrangement joins TRBV9 to TRBJ1-3; possible D gene TRBD1, 5 bases. There are 16 residues in the CDR3. With 3 bases removed from V and 0 bases from J, the gap between germline ends came to 13 bases. Germline V gives CDR1 SGDLS, CDR2 YYNGEE. CDR3 nucleotides: TGTGCCAGCAGCGCAACCCCAGGGTTCTCTGGAAACACCATATATTTT. Translating gives CASSATPGFSGNTIYF.

V is TRBV5-4 and J is TRBJ2-5; maybe TRBD2 (6 bases). Germline V gene data show CDR1 as SGHNT and CDR2 as YYREEE (reference sequence). The V end was cut by 3 bases, the J end by 1 base, with 22 bases between. The CDR3 is 18 residues long. CDR3 sequence: CASSSSPVAAKSQETQYF. The CDR3 nucleotides read TGTGCCAGCAGCTCGTCCCCGGTAGCGGCGAAATCCCAAGAGACCCAGTACTTC.

The chain has TRBV28 and TRBJ2-1, with 7 bases identical to TRBD2. Germline CDR1 is MDHEN and CDR2 is SYDVKM. This CDR3 contains 12 residues. Losses at the gene ends were 2 bases for V and 11 bases for J; bases not matched to a gene: 3. CDR3 DNA: TGTGCCAGCAGTTTAGGGGGGGAAAAGCAGTTCTTC. This codes for CASSLGGEKQFF. The full variable domain, with the rest looked up from reference TRBV28 and TRBJ2-1, is DVKVTQSSRYLVKRTGEKVFLECVQDMDHENMFWYRQDPGLGLRLIYFSYDVKMKEKGDIPEGYSVSREKKERFSLILESASTNQTSMYLCASSLGGEKQFFGPGTRLTVL.

The chain is built from TRBV5-8 and TRBJ2-7; 13 bases are shared with TRBD2. The CDR3 sequence is 14 residues long. V shed 3 bases and J 12 bases; nucleotides not matched to a gene: 9. Germline values: CDR1 SGHTS, CDR2 YDEGEE. CDR3 DNA sequence: TGTGCCAGCAGCTATAGACTAGCGGGGGGTATTGGGTACTTC. The encoded protein is CASSYRLAGGIGYF. Full variable domain (remainder filled in from reference TRBV5-8 and TRBJ2-7): EAGVTQSPTHLIKTRGQQATLRCSPISGHTSVYWYQQALGLGLQFLLWYDEGEERNRGNFPPRFSGRQFPNYSSELNVNALELEDSALYLCASSYRLAGGIGYFGPGTRLTVT.

Only a few counts were recorded for this clone. The rearrangement uses TRBV7-9 and TRBJ2-3, with D hard to call. Germline V gene sequence: CDR1 SEHNR, CDR2 FQNEAQ (reference sequence). Trimming cost V 4 bases and J 4 bases, with 12 bases left between them. This CDR3 has 14 residues. In DNA form, the CDR3 reads TGTGCCAGCAGCTCATCGACCCCTTCAGATACGCAGTATTTT. This codes for CASSSSTPSDTQYF.

The chain uses TRBV4-1 and TRBJ1-5, with D possibly matching TRBD1 (5 bases). The V end lost 3 bases, the J end lost 2 bases, and 11 bases lay between the germline ends. Germline CDR1 reads MGHRA; CDR2 reads YSYEKL. The CDR3 is 15 amino acids. The CDR3: CASSQGDKGNQPQHF. CDR3 bases: TGCGCCAGCAGCCAGGGGGATAAAGGCAATCAGCCCCAGCATTTT.

V usage is TRBV10-3 and J usage is TRBJ1-2; maybe TRBD1 (6 bases). From germline, CDR1 is ENHRY and CDR2 SYGVKD. V was clipped by 1 base and J by 4 bases, with 13 bases between them. This CDR3 is built from 15 residues. The chain's CDR3 is CAISEFGGGLYGYTF. CDR3 in DNA: TGTGCCATCAGTGAGTTTGGGGGCGGGCTCTATGGCTACACCTTC.

V gene TRBV7-2 combines with J gene TRBJ2-1; tentatively, D is TRBD1 (5 bases). V was shortened by 5 bases and J by 9 bases, with 11 bases between the two germline ends. Germline CDR1 and CDR2: SGHTA and FQGNSA. There are 12 residues in the CDR3. The CDR3 here is CASSARVGEQFF. CDR3 DNA: TGTGCCAGCAGCGCCAGGGTCGGTGAGCAGTTCTTC. Full variable domain (rest looked up from reference TRBV7-2 and TRBJ2-1): GAGVSQSPSNKVTEKGKDVELRCDPISGHTALYWYRQSLGQGLEFLIYFQGNSAPDKSGLPSDRFSAERTGGSVSTLTIQRTQQEDSAVYLCASSARVGEQFFGPGTRLTVL.

The rearrangement links TRBV28 to TRBJ1-2; tentatively, D is TRBD1 (6 bases). CDR1 is MDHEN, CDR2 SYDVKM, per germline. The CDR3 sequence is 16 residues long. V gave up 4 bases and J gave up 0 bases, with 15 bases separating them. CDR3 region: CASSSTGKGANYGYTF. DNA for the CDR3: TGTGCCAGCAGTTCCACAGGGAAGGGGGCTAACTATGGCTACACCTTC.

This clone has a count of ten or more. V is TRBV15 and J is TRBJ1-5; 10 bases line up with TRBD1. Germline lookup yields CDR1 LNHNV and CDR2 YYDKDF (reference sequence). CDR3 size: 17 residues. With V trimmed by 1 base and J by 0 bases, 3 bases remained unmatched. CDR3 region: CATSRGTGGNSNQPQHF. CDR3 DNA sequence: TGTGCCACCAGCAGAGGGACAGGGGGGAATAGCAATCAGCCCCAGCATTTT.

The genes are TRBV5-6 and TRBJ2-1; D is undetermined. The germline gives CDR1 SGHDT, CDR2 YYEEEE. The germline V and J ends were trimmed by 1 base and 8 bases, with 7 bases remaining between them. CDR3 size: 12 residues. CDR3 amino acids: CASSLSTYEQFF. The CDR3 nucleotides read TGTGCCAGCAGCTTGTCGACGTATGAGCAGTTCTTC.

The J gene is TRBJ2-1, the V gene TRBV4-3; weak D call: TRBD2 (5 bases). This CDR3 is built from 15 residues. Germline lookup yields CDR1 LGHNA and CDR2 YSLEER. V shed 0 bases and J shed 7 bases, with 13 bases lying between them. The CDR3 coding sequence is TGCGCCAGCAGCCAAGATCCACGGGGAGTGAATGAGCAGTTCTTC. Its translation is CASSQDPRGVNEQFF.

The chain links TRBV5-5 to TRBJ2-2; a weak D match, TRBD2 (7 bases). Deletions cut 5 bases from V and 3 bases from J, with 17 bases between. This CDR3 has 16 residues. CDR1 SGHKS and CDR2 YYEKEE come from the germline V gene (reference sequence). Written as DNA, the CDR3 is TGTGCCAGCAGACCCCTGGGGGGGGCATACACCGGGGAGCTGTTTTTT. This encodes CASRPLGGAYTGELFF.

About this clone: This likely came from a read error, as a far larger clone is one base away. This chain connects TRBV7-9 to TRBJ1-6; no firm D call. The length of the CDR3 is 14 residues. CDR1 and CDR2 from the germline V gene are SEHNR and FQNEAQ (reference sequence). The V end lost 1 base, the J end lost 6 bases, and 7 bases lay between the germline ends. The CDR3 loop reads CASSLEQFNSPLHF. The CDR3 coding sequence is TGTGCCAGCAGCTTAGAACAGTTTAATTCACCCCTCCACTTT.

The gene calls are TRBV18 and TRBJ2-7; D gene ambiguous. The CDR3 totals 12 residues. Germline loops: CDR1 KGHSH, CDR2 LQKENI. The V end was cut by 3 bases, the J end by 2 bases, with 5 bases between. The CDR3 spells CASSPHPYEQYF. In nucleotides, the CDR3 is TGTGCCAGCTCACCTCATCCCTACGAGCAGTACTTC.

The genes are TRBV6-1 and TRBJ1-2, with D unresolved. The CDR3 has 14 amino acids. The germline V gene has CDR1 MNHNS and CDR2 SASEGT. V gave up 8 bases and J gave up 2 bases, with 15 bases separating them. The chain's CDR3 is CASALVSTNYGYTF. DNA for the CDR3: TGTGCCAGCGCCCTAGTTTCAACCAACTATGGCTACACCTTC.

The V call is TRBV19, the J call TRBJ1-5, with no clear D. This CDR3 contains 16 residues. In germline, CDR1 is LNHDA, CDR2 SQIVND (reference sequence). Trimming removed 6 bases from V and 3 bases from J, with 18 bases in between. The DNA for the CDR3 is TGTGCCAGTAGGAGTTCGGGGTTGGCCCTCAATCAGCCCCAGCATTTT. Encoded protein: CASRSSGLALNQPQHF.

The V gene is TRBV4-3, the J gene TRBJ2-3; TRBD2 might be the D (5 bases). The CDR3 covers 16 residues. CDR1 and CDR2 (germline): LGHNA, YSLEER. The V end lost 3 bases, the J end lost 2 bases, and 15 bases lay between the germline ends. In DNA form, the CDR3 reads TGCGCCAGCAGCCAGAAGAAACCGGGAAACACAGATACGCAGTATTTT. This encodes CASSQKKPGNTDTQYF.

CDR3 region: CASSFGGKEEKLFF. Here the CDR3 DNA reads TGCGCCAGCAGCTTTGGAGGGAAAGAGGAAAAACTGTTTTTT. The V call is TRBV5-1, the J call TRBJ1-4; the D is unclear. The CDR3 has 14 residues. The germline V gene has CDR1 SGHRS and CDR2 YFSETQ. Deletions cut 2 bases from V and 8 bases from J, with 13 bases between.

As concerns this clone: Other DNA sequences from this sample encode an identical CDR3 as well. This chain uses TRBV29-1 with TRBJ1-1; no clear D. The germline V gene encodes CDR1 SQVTM and CDR2 ANQGSEA. V lost 4 bases to trimming and J lost 0 bases, with 9 bases between them. This CDR3 region has 13 residues. CDR3 loop: CSVVGRLNTEAFF. Written as DNA, the CDR3 is TGCAGCGTTGTGGGCCGGCTGAACACTGAAGCTTTCTTT. Full variable domain (remainder filled in from reference TRBV29-1 and TRBJ1-1): SAVISQKPSRDICQRGTSLTIQCQVDSQVTMMFWYRQQPGQSLTLIATANQGSEATYESGFVIDKFPISRPNLTFSTLTVSNMSPEDSSIYLCSVVGRLNTEAFFGQGTRLTVV.

The rearrangement uses TRBV18 and TRBJ1-3; D may be TRBD1 (6 bases). From germline, CDR1 is KGHSH and CDR2 LQKENI. The CDR3 extends over 17 amino acids. Trimming cost V 0 bases and J 0 bases, with 12 bases left between them. The CDR3 coding sequence is TGTGCCAGCTCACCACCCGGGGGGCATTCCTCTGGAAACACCATATATTTT. Amino acid sequence: CASSPPGGHSSGNTIYF.

This clone appeared a few times. V usage is TRBV6-5 and J usage is TRBJ1-2; D gene uncertain. Trimming shortened V by 0 bases and J by 3 bases, and 8 bases separated the two germline ends. The CDR3 length is 14 residues. The germline V gene has CDR1 MNHEY and CDR2 SVGAGI. CDR3 nucleotide sequence: TGTGCCAGCAGTTACTCGTTTCGGGACTATGGCTACACCTTC. It encodes CASSYSFRDYGYTF.

The V and J genes are TRBV7-2 and TRBJ1-5; 9 nucleotides match TRBD1. The CDR3 totals 15 residues. The germline gives CDR1 SGHTA, CDR2 FQGNSA. Germline trimming cut 1 base from V and 7 bases from J; bases unmatched to any gene: 5. CDR3 residues: CASSLGTGVWQPQHF. The CDR3 DNA reads TGTGCCAGCAGCTTAGGGACAGGGGTCTGGCAGCCCCAGCATTTT. Variable domain in full (rest from reference TRBV7-2 and TRBJ1-5): GAGVSQSPSNKVTEKGKDVELRCDPISGHTALYWYRQSLGQGLEFLIYFQGNSAPDKSGLPSDRFSAERTGGSVSTLTIQRTQQEDSAVYLCASSLGTGVWQPQHFGDGTRLSIL.

The genes are TRBV2 and TRBJ2-7; D unresolved. The germline V gene encodes CDR1 SNHLY and CDR2 FYNNEI. The CDR3 has 15 residues. V lost 5 bases and J lost 0, with 14 bases in between. The CDR3: CASSPLWAYSYEQYF. Here the CDR3 DNA reads TGTGCCAGCAGTCCCCTTTGGGCCTACTCCTACGAGCAGTACTTC.

There are a few counts of this clone. The chain joins TRBV10-2 to TRBJ1-5, with unresolved D. The V end was cut by 0 bases, the J end by 10 bases, with 7 bases between. Germline assignment: CDR1 WSHSY and CDR2 SAAADI. The CDR3 covers 12 residues. CDR3 bases: TGCGCCAGCAGTGAGTCGTTGACTCCCCAGCATTTT. It translates to CASSESLTPQHF.

A remark on this clone: This specimen includes other DNA sequences encoding the same CDR3. The chain has TRBV5-4 and TRBJ2-7; D call uncertain. This CDR3 region has 12 residues. Germline lookup yields CDR1 SGHNT and CDR2 YYREEE (reference sequence). Trimming took 4 bases from V and 7 from J, leaving 12 bases between them. Here the CDR3 reads CASSLPLGEQYF. CDR3 coding DNA: TGTGCCAGCAGCCTGCCACTTGGGGAGCAGTACTTC.

The chain uses TRBV5-1 and TRBJ2-1, with 7 bases fitting TRBD1. Germline V lookup: CDR1 SGHRS, CDR2 YFSETQ. Unmatched junction bases numbered 9, after V lost 4 bases and J lost 8 bases. This CDR3 spans 14 amino acids. CDR3: CASSGNRGGDEQFF. The CDR3 coding sequence is TGCGCCAGCAGCGGCAACAGGGGCGGTGATGAGCAGTTCTTC.

CDR3 sequence (DNA): TGTGCCAGCAGTGGGGGGTTCAGCTCCTACGAGCAGTACTTC. It codes for CASSGGFSSYEQYF. The rearrangement uses TRBV2 and TRBJ2-7; either TRBD1 or TRBD2 may supply D (5 bases each). The CDR3 contains 14 residues. Looked up from germline, CDR1 is SNHLY and CDR2 is FYNNEI. V lost 4 bases to trimming and J lost 0 bases, with 10 bases between them.

The V call is TRBV5-1, the J call TRBJ2-3, with 7 bases matching TRBD2. Germline CDR1 is SGHRS and CDR2 is YFSETQ. J lost 0 bases, V lost 2 bases, and 3 bases had no gene match. This CDR3 contains 15 residues. In nucleotides, the CDR3 is TGCGCCAGCAGCTTTTTCGGGGGGAGCACAGATACGCAGTATTTT. This translates into CASSFFGGSTDTQYF.